One T cell receptor (beta chain) is described in this entry. Through a sample-barcoded 5' primer and a J-beta primer mix, a second PCR was run for roughly 6 to 11 cycles. One entry per CDR3 protein results from TCRdb running MiXCR on the 5' RACE reads. The sample contains approximately 600,000 distinct CDR3 sequences, roughly 58% of which appear only once. This specimen belongs to a study of blood T cells in healthy people across ages. Germline values: CDR1 ENHRY, CDR2 SYGVKD. The CDR3 runs 14 residues. The trim removed 8 bases at V and 9 bases at J, leaving 7 bases unmatched. The chain is built from TRBV10-3 and TRBJ1-6; TRBD1 aligns across 10 bases. Source material: blood. The clonotype originates from a man aged 55-75 years in good health. This CDR3 is CAISTGTGVSPLHF. CDR3 in DNA: TGTGCCATCTCGACCGGGACAGGGGTTTCACCCCTCCACTTT.